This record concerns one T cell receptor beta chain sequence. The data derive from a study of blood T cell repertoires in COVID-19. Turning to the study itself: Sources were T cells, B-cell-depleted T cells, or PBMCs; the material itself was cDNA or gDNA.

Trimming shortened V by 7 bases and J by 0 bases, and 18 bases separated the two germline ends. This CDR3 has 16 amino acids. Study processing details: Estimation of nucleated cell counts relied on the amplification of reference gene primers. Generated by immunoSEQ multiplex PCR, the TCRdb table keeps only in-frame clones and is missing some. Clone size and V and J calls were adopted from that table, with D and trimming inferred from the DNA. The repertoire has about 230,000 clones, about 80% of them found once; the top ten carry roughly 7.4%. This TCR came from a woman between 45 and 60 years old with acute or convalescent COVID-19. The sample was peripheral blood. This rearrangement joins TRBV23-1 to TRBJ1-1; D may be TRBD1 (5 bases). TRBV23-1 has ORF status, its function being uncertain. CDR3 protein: CASTKEAGQMNTEAFF. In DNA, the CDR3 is TGCGCCAGCACTAAAGAGGCAGGACAAATGAACACTGAAGCTTTCTTT.